The 19 T cell receptor beta chains given below trace back to one sample, sequenced in a study of shared clonotypes between healthy human individuals. The assay was immunoSEQ multiplex PCR, and TCRdb's table has in-frame clones only and misses some. Here the sample spans about 2.4 million clones, roughly 92% being singletons. Sequenced: naive CD4+ T cells sorted from blood. As to subset: CD45RA+ positively selected. These receptors were collected from a man between 18 and 35 years old in good health.

The chain links TRBV2 to TRBJ1-5; no clear D gene. V lost 2 bases and J 0 bases, leaving 17 bases between the germline ends. Per the germline V gene, CDR1 is SNHLY and CDR2 is FYNNEI. The CDR3 contains 18 residues. Here the CDR3 DNA reads TGTGCCAGCAGTGAATCCGGTGGAGGGCTTTATAGCAATCAGCCCCAGCATTTT. It specifies CASSESGGGLYSNQPQHF.

This clone was found once. The J gene is TRBJ2-5, the V gene TRBV30, with D perhaps TRBD1 or TRBD2 (5 bases each). V was trimmed by 5 bases and J by 8 bases, leaving 15 bases between them. This CDR3 is 12 amino acids long. Germline V gene lookup returns CDR1 GTSNPN and CDR2 SVGIG (reference sequence). CDR3 region: CAWVGDGRTQYF. CDR3 nucleotide sequence: TGTGCCTGGGTGGGGGACGGACGAACCCAGTACTTC.

The chain links TRBV5-1 to TRBJ1-1; no clear D. The CDR3 runs 15 residues. Per the germline V gene, CDR1 is SGHRS and CDR2 is YFSETQ. V was cut by 3 bases and J by 4 bases, with 16 bases left in between. CDR3: CASSSGPSGITEAFF. The CDR3 DNA is TGCGCCAGCAGCTCCGGACCTTCGGGGATCACTGAAGCTTTCTTT.

The V call is TRBV30, the J call TRBJ1-4; D gene unclear. CDR1 is GTSNPN, CDR2 SVGIG, per germline (reference sequence). The CDR3 contains 13 residues. Trimming removed 2 bases at V and 4 bases at J, with 8 bases between. CDR3 DNA sequence: TGTGCCTGGAGTATAGGGATTAATGAAAAACTGTTTTTT. Translated: CAWSIGINEKLFF.

As regards this clone: This sample includes further DNA sequences coding for the same CDR3. The rearrangement joins TRBV7-9 to TRBJ1-4, with D possibly TRBD1 on 6 matching bases. Germline CDR1 SEHNR, CDR2 FQNEAQ (reference sequence). The V end lost 2 bases, the J end lost 0 bases, and 10 bases lay between the germline ends. The CDR3 is 16 amino acids. CDR3 in DNA: TGTGCCAGCAGCTTAACAGGGAGGGCAACTAATGAAAAACTGTTTTTT. Protein: CASSLTGRATNEKLFF.

The chain is built from TRBV2 and TRBJ1-5; D call uncertain. Germline V gives CDR1 SNHLY, CDR2 FYNNEI. V shed 2 bases and J shed 7 bases, with 12 bases lying between them. CDR3 length equals 14 residues. CDR3 sequence: CASSEIKGAQPQHF. The CDR3 DNA sequence: TGTGCCAGCAGTGAAATTAAGGGAGCCCAGCCCCAGCATTTT.

The CDR3 protein is CASSLRGTGQMEQYF. The CDR3 DNA sequence: TGTGCCAGCAGCTTACGAGGGACAGGGCAAATGGAGCAGTACTTC. This chain joins TRBV7-9 and TRBJ2-7; 9 bases line up with TRBD1. The germline V gene encodes CDR1 SEHNR and CDR2 FQNEAQ (reference sequence). Trimming took 2 bases from V and 7 from J; bases not matched to a gene: 9. CDR3 length equals 15 residues.

The rearrangement joins TRBV2 to TRBJ2-3; unclear D gene. The CDR3 sequence is 15 residues long. The ends were cut back, 6 bases at V and 2 bases at J, with 15 bases in the middle. Germline CDR1 is SNHLY and CDR2 is FYNNEI. CDR3 residues: CASRAGFGPTDTQYF. As DNA, the CDR3 is TGTGCCAGCAGAGCCGGATTTGGCCCCACAGATACGCAGTATTTT.

This rearrangement joins TRBV15 to TRBJ2-5, with 12 positions matching TRBD2. Looked up from germline, CDR1 is LNHNV and CDR2 is YYDKDF (reference sequence). This CDR3 has 19 residues. Trimming removed 0 bases from V and 5 bases from J; junction bases left unmatched: 13. The CDR3 sequence: CATSRDSWTSGAIGETQYF. DNA of the CDR3: TGTGCCACCAGCAGAGACTCTTGGACTAGCGGGGCCATCGGGGAGACCCAGTACTTC.

This rearrangement joins TRBV6-5 to TRBJ2-2; D remains unclear. This CDR3 contains 16 residues. Germline CDR1 and CDR2: MNHEY and SVGAGI. V was cut by 0 bases and J by 1 base, with 9 bases left in between. CDR3 DNA: TGTGCCAGCAGTTACTCTAATCGCGGGAACACCGGGGAGCTGTTTTTT. It specifies CASSYSNRGNTGELFF.

The chain has TRBV19 and TRBJ1-1; 7 positions agree with TRBD1. Germline V CDR1 and CDR2: LNHDA, SQIVND (reference sequence). The junction had 6 bases not matched to a gene; V was cut back by 3 bases and J by 5 bases. This CDR3 is 14 amino acids long. CDR3 in amino acids: CASSMVRGRTEAFF. DNA of the CDR3: TGTGCCAGTAGTATGGTAAGGGGGCGGACTGAAGCTTTCTTT.

This clone was found once. This chain joins TRBV10-2 and TRBJ1-4; D gene ambiguous. Germline CDR1 and CDR2: WSHSY and SAAADI. This CDR3 is 13 amino acids long. Deletions cut 5 bases from V and 5 bases from J, with 9 bases between. The CDR3 nucleotides are TGCGCCAGCAGTTCGCAGGAGAATGAAAAACTGTTTTTT. As protein: CASSSQENEKLFF.

As for this clone: The same CDR3 can be traced to other DNA sequences in this sample. This rearrangement joins TRBV7-9 to TRBJ2-7; the D call may be TRBD1 or TRBD2 (5 bases each). V was clipped by 0 bases and J by 5 bases, with 8 bases between them. The CDR3 has 13 amino acids. CDR1 and CDR2 from the germline V gene are SEHNR and FQNEAQ (reference sequence). The CDR3 here is CASSLAGDHEQYF. The DNA of the CDR3 is TGTGCCAGCAGCTTAGCTGGGGACCACGAGCAGTACTTC.

The chain couples TRBV30 to TRBJ2-1; D is unresolved. V lost 3 bases, J lost 12 bases, and 12 bases lay in between. Germline CDR1 and CDR2: GTSNPN and SVGIG (reference sequence). CDR3 length equals 11 residues. The CDR3 DNA follows: TGTGCCTGGAGCGGAAGCAGCTCGCAGTTCTTC. Protein sequence: CAWSGSSSQFF.

The chain uses TRBV19 and TRBJ2-2; D is uncertain. The CDR3 consists of 15 residues. CDR1 is LNHDA, CDR2 SQIVND, per germline (reference sequence). V dropped 3 bases and J dropped 3 bases, with 11 bases sitting between them. The CDR3 here is CASSMDLADTGELFF. CDR3 coding DNA: TGTGCCAGTAGTATGGACCTGGCGGACACCGGGGAGCTGTTTTTT.

The chain uses TRBV7-3 and TRBJ2-7; D is uncertain. The length of the CDR3 is 15 residues. The germline V and J ends were trimmed by 1 base and 2 bases, with 12 bases remaining between them. Germline CDR1 reads SGHTA; CDR2 reads FQGTGA. CDR3 sequence (DNA): TGTGCCAGCAGCTTAAGGAATTTGGACCCCTACGAGCAGTACTTC. Translated: CASSLRNLDPYEQYF. The full variable domain, its missing parts supplied by reference TRBV7-3 and TRBJ2-7, is GAGVSQTPSNKVTEKGKYVELRCDPISGHTALYWYRQSLGQGPEFLIYFQGTGAADDSGLPNDRFFAVRPEGSVSTLKIQRTERGDSAVYLCASSLRNLDPYEQYFGPGTRLTVT.

This chain links TRBV2 with TRBJ1-1; TRBD1 is a possible D gene (6 bases). CDR1 and CDR2 from the germline V gene are SNHLY and FYNNEI. The CDR3 has 14 amino acids. Trimming removed 2 bases from V and 5 bases from J, with 12 bases in between. The CDR3 sequence is CASSEYAGVTEAFF. The CDR3 DNA sequence: TGTGCCAGCAGTGAATATGCAGGGGTTACTGAAGCTTTCTTT. The variable domain in full, completed from reference TRBV2 and TRBJ1-1, reads EPEVTQTPSHQVTQMGQEVILRCVPISNHLYFYWYRQILGQKVEFLVSFYNNEISEKSEIFDDQFSVERPDGSNFTLKIRSTKLEDSAMYFCASSEYAGVTEAFFGQGTRLTVV.

CDR3 coding DNA: TGCGCCAGCAGCCCCTCCGGGACTAGCGGGAGTTACGAGACCCAGTACTTC. This translates into CASSPSGTSGSYETQYF. The V gene is TRBV5-1, the J gene TRBJ2-5, with 14 bases matching TRBD2. Trimming cost V 4 bases and J 5 bases; bases outside gene matches: 10. Per the germline V gene, CDR1 is SGHRS and CDR2 is YFSETQ. This CDR3 region has 17 residues.

For this clone: This sample includes further DNA sequences coding for the same CDR3. The rearrangement links TRBV7-3 to TRBJ2-3; 15 positions match TRBD2. The CDR3 spans 16 residues. CDR1 and CDR2 from the germline V gene are SGHTA and FQGTGA. The V gene end was trimmed by 4 bases and the J gene end by 5 bases; junction bases not matched to a gene: 4. CDR3 nucleotides: TGTGCCAGCAGCTCGGGACTAGCGGGGGGCCTAGATACGCAGTATTTT. It codes for CASSSGLAGGLDTQYF.